Listed below are T cell receptor beta chains from one sample, sequenced in a study of blood T cells in healthy people across ages. TCRdb analysed the 5' RACE reads with MiXCR anew, one entry per CDR3 protein. The sample carries under 1,000,000 distinct CDR3 sequences, 35% to 60% recorded once. Source material: blood. Receptor source: an elderly man in good health. The CDR3 runs from the conserved cysteine through the conserved F or W. The order of the fields is clone size, V gene, D gene, J gene, CDR3 DNA, CDR3 protein. The D gene is left open where the match is weak. Where a row states a size, it is once, few, many or the class of an expanded clone; other rows omit it.

>few|TRBV7-6|.|TRBJ2-5
TGTGCCAGCAGCCTCGGGAGTCATGAGACCCAGTACTTC
CASSLGSHETQYF
>few|TRBV20-1|.|TRBJ2-3
TGCAGTGCGCTTGGTCTTAGCACAGATACGCAGTATTTT
CSALGLSTDTQYF
>few|TRBV7-3|.|TRBJ2-3
TGTGCCAGCAGCTCACAAAACAGGGGAGGAGGAGATACGCAGTATTTT
CASSSQNRGGGDTQYF
>.|TRBV13|.|TRBJ2-2
TGTGCCAGCAGCTACGTAGCAAGAAGGACGGTCACCGGGGAGCTGTTTTTT
CASSYVARRTVTGELFF
>.|TRBV20-1|.|TRBJ2-1
TGCAGTGCCCAAGTGGGTTCGGAGCAGTTCTTC
CSAQVGSEQFF
>many|TRBV4-2|TRBD2|TRBJ2-7
TGTGCCAGCAGCCGGGAGGTCTCTAGCGGGAGTTGGTACGAGCAGTACTTC
CASSREVSSGSWYEQYF
>.|TRBV7-8|.|TRBJ1-1
TGTGCCAGCAGCCGGCGGGAGGGCACTGTAGCTTTCTTT
CASSRREGTVAFF
>few|TRBV28|.|TRBJ2-7
TGTGCCAGCAGTCCCACTCCAGTGGCGTACGAGCAGTACTTC
CASSPTPVAYEQYF
>.|TRBV12-5|.|TRBJ1-1
TGTGCTAGTGGTTTGACGCGGACAGTGGGTGAAGCTTTCTTT
CASGLTRTVGEAFF
>few|TRBV10-1|TRBD2|TRBJ2-1
TGCGCCAGCCGGGAGGGCCTCTACAATGAGCAGTTCTTC
CASREGLYNEQFF
>.|TRBV7-7|.|TRBJ2-3
TGTGCCAGCAGCTTAGGGCAAAGCGGGGATACGCAGTATTTT
CASSLGQSGDTQYF
>few|TRBV2|.|TRBJ2-7
TGTGCCAGCAGTGAAGGTCCGGATTTCCAATACGAGCAGTACTTC
CASSEGPDFQYEQYF
>few|TRBV7-8|.|TRBJ2-3
TGTGCCAGCAGCACCATAGTGGCTAGCACAGATACGCAGTATTTT
CASSTIVASTDTQYF
>.|TRBV12-3/TRBV12-4|.|TRBJ2-7
TGTGCCAGCAGTTTAATCAGGGGCGCGTACGAGCAGTACTTC
CASSLIRGAYEQYF
>once|TRBV15|.|TRBJ2-5
TGTGCCACCAGCAGAGTGGGTAGCGAGCGGTACTTC
CATSRVGSERYF
>.|TRBV5-1|TRBD1|TRBJ2-7
TGCGCCAGCAGCTTGGTCGGTGCCGCGGGACAGGGGCAATTTGAGCAGTACTTC
CASSLVGAAGQGQFEQYF
>few|TRBV7-3|TRBD1|TRBJ2-1
TGTGCCAGCCGCTTCGGGGGACAGGGCCATGAGCAGTTCTTC
CASRFGGQGHEQFF
>.|TRBV3-1|.|TRBJ2-1
TGTGCCAGCAGCCAAGATAGGGTCGGCGAGCAGTTCTTC
CASSQDRVGEQFF
>few|TRBV20-1|TRBD2|TRBJ2-1
TGCAGTGCTCAAACTAGCGGGTCCTACAATGAGCAGTTCTTC
CSAQTSGSYNEQFF
>.|TRBV11-3|TRBD1|TRBJ2-1
TGTGCCAGCAGCGAGCAGGGGGCTATATCTGGCTATGAGCAGTTCTTC
CASSEQGAISGYEQFF
>once|TRBV4-3|TRBD1|TRBJ2-4
TGCGCCAGCAGCCAAGAAACAGGGGTAGCCAAAAACATTCAGTACTTC
CASSQETGVAKNIQYF
>.|TRBV3-1|TRBD2|TRBJ2-7
TGTGCCAGCAGCCAATTTGGGCTAGCGGGAGAACACGAGCAGTACTTC
CASSQFGLAGEHEQYF
>many|TRBV6-2/TRBV6-3|TRBD2|TRBJ2-7
TGTGCCAGCAGTTACCCGCTAGCGGGAGAGACAGATCCCTACGAGCAGTACTTC
CASSYPLAGETDPYEQYF
>.|TRBV2|.|TRBJ2-7
TGTGCCAGCAGTGCCCGGGGCACTAACCCAACCTACGAGCAGTACTTC
CASSARGTNPTYEQYF
>few|TRBV28|.|TRBJ1-5
TGTGCCAGCAGTTTACAGTCCCAGGGAGTAAATCAGCCCCAGCATTTT
CASSLQSQGVNQPQHF
>once|TRBV28|.|TRBJ1-5
TGTGCCAGCGGGGAACACGATCAGCCCCAGCATTTT
CASGEHDQPQHF
>few|TRBV6-5|.|TRBJ2-7
TGTGCCAGCAGTCGACAGGACCCACCGGATCGGGCCCAGTACTTC
CASSRQDPPDRAQYF
>.|TRBV3-1|.|TRBJ2-1
TGTGCCAGCAGCCAAGACAGGTACATCTACAATGAGCAGTTCTTC
CASSQDRYIYNEQFF
>many|TRBV21-1|.|TRBJ2-1
TGTGCCAGCGGGCAGGCTAGCGGGAGGCGGAATGAGCAGTTCTTC
CASGQASGRRNEQFF
>.|TRBV20-1|.|TRBJ1-2
TGCAGTGCTAGAGGAGGTGACAGGAGTAGAGGCTACACCTTC
CSARGGDRSRGYTF
>.|TRBV28|TRBD1|TRBJ2-4
TGTGCCAGCCTACGGGACAGGGGGGGAGTATCGGGCATTCAGTACTTC
CASLRDRGGVSGIQYF
>.|TRBV6-2/TRBV6-3|TRBD2|TRBJ2-1
TGTGCCAGCAGTCTCCCGGGACTAGCCAATTTTGGCTCCTACAATGAGCAGTTCTTC
CASSLPGLANFGSYNEQFF
>few|TRBV19|.|TRBJ1-5
TGTGCCAGTAGTATGAGGGATCGGCCCCAGCATTTT
CASSMRDRPQHF
>many|TRBV7-2|.|TRBJ2-7
TGTGCCAGCAGCTTATCAAGGGCGATCTCCTACGAGCAGTACTTC
CASSLSRAISYEQYF
>once|TRBV4-1|.|TRBJ1-4
TGCGCCAACAGCCAAGTTGAGACAGACCCTAATGAAAAACTGTTTTTT
CANSQVETDPNEKLFF
>few|TRBV12-3/TRBV12-4|TRBD1|TRBJ1-5
TGTGCCAGCAGTTTAGGGGGACAGGGCGGGCAGCCCCAGCATTTT
CASSLGGQGGQPQHF
>.|TRBV7-9|TRBD1|TRBJ1-2
TGTGCCAGCAGCTTAGTCCCGGGACAGGGGGCTAACTATGGCTACACCTTC
CASSLVPGQGANYGYTF
>.|TRBV19|.|TRBJ2-5
TGTGCCAGTAGGCCGGGAGCCAGTGGGGAGCAGTACTTC
CASRPGASGEQYF
>.|TRBV7-3|.|TRBJ2-1
TGTGCCAGCAGCTCAGACGGGAACTCCTACAATGAGCAGTTCTTC
CASSSDGNSYNEQFF
>few|TRBV20-1|.|TRBJ2-5
TGCAGTGCTAGGCCGCCGGGTCGGACCCAGTACTTC
CSARPPGRTQYF
>.|TRBV12-3/TRBV12-4|.|TRBJ2-1
TGTGCCAGCAGGTCCCGGGACTTCGACAATGAGCAGTTCTTC
CASRSRDFDNEQFF
>.|TRBV9|.|TRBJ1-1
TGTGCCAGCAGCGTAGGATTAGGGTCAGAAGCTTTCTTT
CASSVGLGSEAFF
>few|TRBV9|.|TRBJ2-2
TGTGCCAGCAGCGAGACCGGGACACAGTACACCGGGGAGCTGTTTTTT
CASSETGTQYTGELFF
>.|TRBV20-1|.|TRBJ2-7
TGCAGTGCTAGACCAACAGGGAACGAGCAGTACTTC
CSARPTGNEQYF
>.|TRBV7-9|TRBD2|TRBJ2-7
TGTGCCAGCAGCCCACGCCCGGGACTAGCCTACAATGAGCAGTACTTC
CASSPRPGLAYNEQYF